This T cell receptor (beta chain) was identified during a study of OX40 agonist ivuxolimab in advanced cancers. Study details: Participants, 82.7% male, averaged about 56 years of age, ranging from roughly 23 to 90. Partial responses, seen in three patients, involved one hepatocellular carcinoma and two cutaneous melanomas.

Generated by immunoSEQ multiplex PCR, the TCRdb table keeps only in-frame clones and is missing some. Here the sample spans roughly 10,000 clones, 66% being singletons. Study findings and constraints: Expanded peripheral T cells had an undetermined antigen specificity. More expanded clones were seen, on average, in CD8+ T cells than in CD4+.

A note on this clone: The antigen is not known.

The sample here was CD4+ or CD8+ T cells sorted from blood, taken in a trial of the OX40 agonist ivuxolimab. This sequence originates from an adult with an advanced solid tumor such as melanoma, head and neck, liver or kidney cancer.

Here the CDR3 reads CASSPVGRELDEQYF. DNA of the CDR3: TGTGCCAGCAGCCCGGTCGGCAGGGAGTTAGACGAGCAGTACTTC. This chain links TRBV7-2 with TRBJ2-7, with D possibly called TRBD1 or TRBD2 (5 bases each). The CDR3 spans 15 residues. V was cut by 5 bases and J by 5 bases, with 19 bases left in between. CDR1 and CDR2 (germline): SGHTA, FQGNSA.